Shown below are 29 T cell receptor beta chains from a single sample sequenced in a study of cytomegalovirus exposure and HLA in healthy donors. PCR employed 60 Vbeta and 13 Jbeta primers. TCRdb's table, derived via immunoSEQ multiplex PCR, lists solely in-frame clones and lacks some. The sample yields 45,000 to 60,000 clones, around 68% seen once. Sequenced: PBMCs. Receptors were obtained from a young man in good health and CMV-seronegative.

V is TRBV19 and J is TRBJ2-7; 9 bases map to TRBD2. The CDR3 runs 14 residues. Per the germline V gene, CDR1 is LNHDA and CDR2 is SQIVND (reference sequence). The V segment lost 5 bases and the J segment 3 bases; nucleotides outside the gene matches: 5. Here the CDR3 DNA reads TGTGCCAGTAGTCTCCTAGCGGGATACTACGAGCAGTACTTC. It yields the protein CASSLLAGYYEQYF.

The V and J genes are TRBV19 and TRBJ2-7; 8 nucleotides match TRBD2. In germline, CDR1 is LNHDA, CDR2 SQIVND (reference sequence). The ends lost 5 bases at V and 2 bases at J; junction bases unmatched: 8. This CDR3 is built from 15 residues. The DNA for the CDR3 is TGTGCCAGTAGTCTCTCTAGCGGGCAAACCTACGAGCAGTACTTC. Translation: CASSLSSGQTYEQYF.

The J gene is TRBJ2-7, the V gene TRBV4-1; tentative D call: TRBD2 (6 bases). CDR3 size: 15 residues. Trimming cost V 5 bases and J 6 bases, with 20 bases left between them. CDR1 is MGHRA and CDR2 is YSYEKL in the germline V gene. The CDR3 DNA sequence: TGCGCCAGCAGCGCCGCCGGGACTGCCCTCGCCGAGCAGTACTTC. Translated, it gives CASSAAGTALAEQYF.

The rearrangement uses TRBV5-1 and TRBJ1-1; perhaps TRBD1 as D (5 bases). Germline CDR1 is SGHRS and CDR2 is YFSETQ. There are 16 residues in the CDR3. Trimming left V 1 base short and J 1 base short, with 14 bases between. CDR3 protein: CASSLTGILSNTEAFF. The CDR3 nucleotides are TGCGCCAGCAGCTTGACAGGAATATTGTCGAACACTGAAGCTTTCTTT.

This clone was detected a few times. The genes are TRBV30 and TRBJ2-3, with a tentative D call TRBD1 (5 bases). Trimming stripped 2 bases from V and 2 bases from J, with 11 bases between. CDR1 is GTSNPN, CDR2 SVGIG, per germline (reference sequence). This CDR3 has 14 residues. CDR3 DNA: TGTGCCTGGAGTACTTGGACAAACACAGATACGCAGTATTTT. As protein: CAWSTWTNTDTQYF.

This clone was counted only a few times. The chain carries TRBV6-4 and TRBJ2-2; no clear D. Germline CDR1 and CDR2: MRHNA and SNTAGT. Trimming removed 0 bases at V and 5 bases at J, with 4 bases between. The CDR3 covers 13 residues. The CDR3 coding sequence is TGTGCCAGCAGTGACTCGGAGACCGGGGAGCTGTTTTTT. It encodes CASSDSETGELFF.

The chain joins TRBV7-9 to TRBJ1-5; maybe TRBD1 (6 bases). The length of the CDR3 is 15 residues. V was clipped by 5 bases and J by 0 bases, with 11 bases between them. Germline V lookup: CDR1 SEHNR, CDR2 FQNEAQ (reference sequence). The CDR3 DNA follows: TGTGCCAGCAGCGTCGGGACACTTAGCAATCAGCCCCAGCATTTT. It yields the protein CASSVGTLSNQPQHF.

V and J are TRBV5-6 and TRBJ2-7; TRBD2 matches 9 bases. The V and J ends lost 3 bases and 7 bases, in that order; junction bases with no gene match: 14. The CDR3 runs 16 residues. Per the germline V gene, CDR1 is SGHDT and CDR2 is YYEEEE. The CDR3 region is CASSSGPSGKGREQYF. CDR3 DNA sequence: TGTGCCAGCAGCTCGGGCCCTAGCGGGAAGGGTCGGGAGCAGTACTTC. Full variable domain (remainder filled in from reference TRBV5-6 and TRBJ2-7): DAGVTQSPTHLIKTRGQQVTLRCSPKSGHDTVSWYQQALGQGPQFIFQYYEEEERQRGNFPDRFSGHQFPNYSSELNVNALLLGDSALYLCASSSGPSGKGREQYFGPGTRLTVT.

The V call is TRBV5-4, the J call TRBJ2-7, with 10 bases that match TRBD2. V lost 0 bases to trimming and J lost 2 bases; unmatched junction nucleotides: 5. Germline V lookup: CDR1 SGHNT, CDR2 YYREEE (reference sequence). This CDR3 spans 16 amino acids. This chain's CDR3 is CASSLGDSGRPYEQYF. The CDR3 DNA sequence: TGTGCCAGCAGCTTGGGAGATAGCGGGAGGCCCTACGAGCAGTACTTC.

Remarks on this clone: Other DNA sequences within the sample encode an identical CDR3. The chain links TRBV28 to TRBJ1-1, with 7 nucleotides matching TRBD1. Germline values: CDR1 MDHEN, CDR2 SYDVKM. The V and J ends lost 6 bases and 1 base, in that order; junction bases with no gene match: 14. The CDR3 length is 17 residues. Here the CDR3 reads CASRVPGQLHPNTEAFF. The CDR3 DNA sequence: TGTGCCAGCAGAGTTCCGGGACAGTTACATCCGAACACTGAAGCTTTCTTT.

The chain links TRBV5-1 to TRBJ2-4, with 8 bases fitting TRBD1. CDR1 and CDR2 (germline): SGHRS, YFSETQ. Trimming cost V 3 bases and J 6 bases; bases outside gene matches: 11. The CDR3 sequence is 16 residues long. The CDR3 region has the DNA TGCGCCAGCAGCTCAGCAGCATTAACAGGGGGAAACATTCAGTACTTC. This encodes CASSSAALTGGNIQYF.

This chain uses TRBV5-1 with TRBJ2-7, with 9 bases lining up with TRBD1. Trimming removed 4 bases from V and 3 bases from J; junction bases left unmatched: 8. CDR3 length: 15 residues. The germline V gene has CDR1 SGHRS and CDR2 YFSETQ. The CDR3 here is CASSGTPTGGYEQYF. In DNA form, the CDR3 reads TGCGCCAGCAGCGGGACACCGACAGGGGGCTACGAGCAGTACTTC.

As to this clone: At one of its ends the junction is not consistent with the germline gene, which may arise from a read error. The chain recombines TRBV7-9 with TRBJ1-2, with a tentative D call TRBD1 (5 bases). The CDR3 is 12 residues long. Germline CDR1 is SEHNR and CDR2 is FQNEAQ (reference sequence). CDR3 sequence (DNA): TGTGCCAGCAGCTTATCTTTAGGGGCTACCGGATTC. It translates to CASSLSLGATGF.

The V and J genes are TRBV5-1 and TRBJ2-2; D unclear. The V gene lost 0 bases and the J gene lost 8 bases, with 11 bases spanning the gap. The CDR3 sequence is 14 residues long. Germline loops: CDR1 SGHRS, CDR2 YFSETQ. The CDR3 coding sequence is TGCGCCAGCAGCTTGGACTTGGTAGTAGGGGAGCTGTTTTTT. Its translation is CASSLDLVVGELFF.

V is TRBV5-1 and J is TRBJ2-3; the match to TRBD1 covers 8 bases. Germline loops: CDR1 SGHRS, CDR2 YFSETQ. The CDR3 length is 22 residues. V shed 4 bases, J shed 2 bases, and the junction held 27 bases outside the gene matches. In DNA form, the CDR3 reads TGCGCCAGCAGCCCTGTAGGGTCGCCCTTGACAGGGGCCGATCTTTTCACAGATACGCAGTATTTT. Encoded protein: CASSPVGSPLTGADLFTDTQYF.

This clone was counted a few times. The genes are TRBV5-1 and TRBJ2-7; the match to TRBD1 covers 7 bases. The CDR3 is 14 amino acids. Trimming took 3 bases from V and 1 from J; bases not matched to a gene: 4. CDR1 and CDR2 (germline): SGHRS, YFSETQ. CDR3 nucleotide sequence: TGCGCCAGCAGCTCGACAGGGCCTTCCTACGAGCAGTACTTC. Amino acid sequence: CASSSTGPSYEQYF.

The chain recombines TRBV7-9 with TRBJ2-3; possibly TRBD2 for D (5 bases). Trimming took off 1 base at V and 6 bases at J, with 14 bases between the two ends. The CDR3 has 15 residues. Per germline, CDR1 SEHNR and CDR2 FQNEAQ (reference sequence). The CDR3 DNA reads TGTGCCAGCAGCTTAGGAGGGAAAGAGCCGGATACGCAGTATTTT. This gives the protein CASSLGGKEPDTQYF.

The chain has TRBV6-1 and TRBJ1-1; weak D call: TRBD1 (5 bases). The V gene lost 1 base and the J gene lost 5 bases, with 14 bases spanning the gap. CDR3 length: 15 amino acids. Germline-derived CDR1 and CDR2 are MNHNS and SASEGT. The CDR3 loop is CASSEGTGGGTEAFF. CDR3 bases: TGTGCCAGCAGTGAAGGAACCGGGGGGGGGACTGAAGCTTTCTTT.

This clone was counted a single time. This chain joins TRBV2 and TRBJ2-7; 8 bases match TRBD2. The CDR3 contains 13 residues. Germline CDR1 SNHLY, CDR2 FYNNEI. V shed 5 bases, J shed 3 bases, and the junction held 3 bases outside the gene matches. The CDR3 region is CASSSGRGYEQYF. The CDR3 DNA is TGTGCCAGCAGTAGCGGGAGAGGCTACGAGCAGTACTTC.

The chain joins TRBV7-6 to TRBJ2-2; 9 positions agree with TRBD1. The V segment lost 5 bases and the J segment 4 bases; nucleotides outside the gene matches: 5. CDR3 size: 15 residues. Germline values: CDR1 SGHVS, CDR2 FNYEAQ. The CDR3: CASSQGQGPTGELFF. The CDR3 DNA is TGTGCCAGCAGCCAGGGACAGGGTCCCACCGGGGAGCTGTTTTTT. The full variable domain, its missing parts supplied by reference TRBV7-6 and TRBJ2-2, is GAGVSQSPRYKVTKRGQDVALRCDPISGHVSLYWYRQALGQGPEFLTYFNYEAQQDKSGLPNDRFSAERPEGSISTLTIQRTEQRDSAMYRCASSQGQGPTGELFFGEGSRLTVL.

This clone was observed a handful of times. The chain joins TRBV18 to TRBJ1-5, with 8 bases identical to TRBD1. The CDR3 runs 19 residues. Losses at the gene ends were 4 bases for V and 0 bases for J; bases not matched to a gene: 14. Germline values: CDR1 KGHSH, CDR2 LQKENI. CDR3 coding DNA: TGTGCCAGCTCACGCGACCAGAGCAGGGGGCTTTTTAGCAATCAGCCCCAGCATTTT. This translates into CASSRDQSRGLFSNQPQHF.

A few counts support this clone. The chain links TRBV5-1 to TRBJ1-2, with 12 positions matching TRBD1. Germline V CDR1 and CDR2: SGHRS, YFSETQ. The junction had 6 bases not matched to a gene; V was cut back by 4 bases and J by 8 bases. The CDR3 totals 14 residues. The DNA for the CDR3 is TGCGCCAGCAGCATCGGGACAGGGGGCGAGGGCTACACCTTC. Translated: CASSIGTGGEGYTF.

DNA for the CDR3: TGTGCCAGCGGGGAACAGGTTACCGAGCAGTACTTC. As protein: CASGEQVTEQYF. V gene TRBV6-1 combines with J gene TRBJ2-7; a weak D match, TRBD1 (5 bases). Germline V lookup: CDR1 MNHNS, CDR2 SASEGT. With 8 bases removed from V and 6 bases from J, the gap between germline ends came to 14 bases. This CDR3 region has 12 residues.

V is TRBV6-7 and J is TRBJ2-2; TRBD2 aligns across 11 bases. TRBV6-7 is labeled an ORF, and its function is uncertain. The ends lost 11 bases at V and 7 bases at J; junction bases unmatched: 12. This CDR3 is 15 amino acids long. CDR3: CAPHGTSGSYGELFF. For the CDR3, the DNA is TGTGCCCCCCACGGCACTAGCGGGAGTTACGGGGAGCTGTTTTTT.

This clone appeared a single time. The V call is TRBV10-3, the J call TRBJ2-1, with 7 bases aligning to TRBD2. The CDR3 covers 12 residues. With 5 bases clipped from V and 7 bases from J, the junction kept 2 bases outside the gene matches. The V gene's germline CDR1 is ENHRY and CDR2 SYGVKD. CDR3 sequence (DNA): TGTGCCATCAGTCGGCGGGGGAATGAGCAGTTCTTC. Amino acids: CAISRRGNEQFF.

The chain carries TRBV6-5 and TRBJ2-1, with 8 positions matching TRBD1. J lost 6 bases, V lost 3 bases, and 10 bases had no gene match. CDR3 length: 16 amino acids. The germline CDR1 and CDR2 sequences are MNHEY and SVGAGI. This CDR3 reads CASSYLRTGFSNEQFF. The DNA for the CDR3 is TGTGCCAGCAGTTATCTACGGACAGGGTTTTCCAATGAGCAGTTCTTC.

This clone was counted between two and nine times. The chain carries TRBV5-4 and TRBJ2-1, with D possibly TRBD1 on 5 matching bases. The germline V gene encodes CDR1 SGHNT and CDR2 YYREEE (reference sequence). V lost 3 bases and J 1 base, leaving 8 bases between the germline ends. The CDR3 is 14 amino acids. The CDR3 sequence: CASSSGSSYNEQFF. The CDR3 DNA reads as TGTGCCAGCAGCTCAGGGTCGTCCTACAATGAGCAGTTCTTC. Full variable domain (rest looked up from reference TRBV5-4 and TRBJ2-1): ETGVTQSPTHLIKTRGQQVTLRCSSQSGHNTVSWYQQALGQGPQFIFQYYREEENGRGNFPPRFSGLQFPNYSSELNVNALELDDSALYLCASSSGSSYNEQFFGPGTRLTVL.

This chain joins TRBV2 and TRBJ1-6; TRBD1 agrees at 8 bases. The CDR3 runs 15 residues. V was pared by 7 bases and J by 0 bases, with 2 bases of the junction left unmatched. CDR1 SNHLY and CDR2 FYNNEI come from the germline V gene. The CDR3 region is CASTDRGSYNSPLHF. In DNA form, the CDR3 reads TGTGCCAGCACCGACAGGGGCTCCTATAATTCACCCCTCCACTTT. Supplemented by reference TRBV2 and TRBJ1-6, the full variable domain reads EPEVTQTPSHQVTQMGQEVILRCVPISNHLYFYWYRQILGQKVEFLVSFYNNEISEKSEIFDDQFSVERPDGSNFTLKIRSTKLEDSAMYFCASTDRGSYNSPLHFGNGTRLTVT.

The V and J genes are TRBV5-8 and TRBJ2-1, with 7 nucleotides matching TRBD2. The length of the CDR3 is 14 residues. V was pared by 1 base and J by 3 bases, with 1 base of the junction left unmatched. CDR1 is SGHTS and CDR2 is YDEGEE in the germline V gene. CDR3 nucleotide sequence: TGTGCCAGCAGCTTGAGCGGGAACTACAATGAGCAGTTCTTC. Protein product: CASSLSGNYNEQFF. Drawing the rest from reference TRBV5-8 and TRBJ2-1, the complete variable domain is EAGVTQSPTHLIKTRGQQATLRCSPISGHTSVYWYQQALGLGLQFLLWYDEGEERNRGNFPPRFSGRQFPNYSSELNVNALELEDSALYLCASSLSGNYNEQFFGPGTRLTVL.